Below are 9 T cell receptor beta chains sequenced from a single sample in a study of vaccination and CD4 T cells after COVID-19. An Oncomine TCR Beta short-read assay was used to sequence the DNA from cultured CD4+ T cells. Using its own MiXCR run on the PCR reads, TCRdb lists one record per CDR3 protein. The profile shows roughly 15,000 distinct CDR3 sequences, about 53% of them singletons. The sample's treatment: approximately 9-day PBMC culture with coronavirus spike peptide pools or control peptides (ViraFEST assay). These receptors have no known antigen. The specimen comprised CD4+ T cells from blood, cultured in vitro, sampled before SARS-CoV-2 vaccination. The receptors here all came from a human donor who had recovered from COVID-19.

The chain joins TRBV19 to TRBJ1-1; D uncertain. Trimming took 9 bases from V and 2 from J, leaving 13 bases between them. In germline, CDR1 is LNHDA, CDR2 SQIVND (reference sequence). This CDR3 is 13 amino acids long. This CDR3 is CASTSVRNTEAFF. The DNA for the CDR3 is TGTGCCAGCACGTCGGTTAGAAACACTGAAGCTTTCTTT.

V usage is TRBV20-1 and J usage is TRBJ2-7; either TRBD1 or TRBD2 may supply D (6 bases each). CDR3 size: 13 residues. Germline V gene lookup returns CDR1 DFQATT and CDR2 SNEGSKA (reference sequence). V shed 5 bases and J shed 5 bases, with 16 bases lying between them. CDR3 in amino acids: CSAPIGGNDEQYF. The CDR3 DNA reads TGCAGTGCTCCTATCGGGGGCAACGACGAGCAGTACTTC.

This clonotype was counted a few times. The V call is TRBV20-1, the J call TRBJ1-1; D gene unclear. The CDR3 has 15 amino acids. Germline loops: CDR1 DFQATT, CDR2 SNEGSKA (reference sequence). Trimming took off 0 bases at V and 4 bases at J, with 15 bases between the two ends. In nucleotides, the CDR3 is TGCAGTGCTAGAGATCTGGGCCAGGTGGCCACTGAAGCTTTCTTT. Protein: CSARDLGQVATEAFF.

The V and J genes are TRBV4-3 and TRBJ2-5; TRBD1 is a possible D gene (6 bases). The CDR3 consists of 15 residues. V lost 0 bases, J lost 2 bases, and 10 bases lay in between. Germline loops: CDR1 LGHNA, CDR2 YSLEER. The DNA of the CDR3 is TGCGCCAGCAGCCAAGATCTCAGGGGACAAGAGACCCAGTACTTC. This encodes CASSQDLRGQETQYF.

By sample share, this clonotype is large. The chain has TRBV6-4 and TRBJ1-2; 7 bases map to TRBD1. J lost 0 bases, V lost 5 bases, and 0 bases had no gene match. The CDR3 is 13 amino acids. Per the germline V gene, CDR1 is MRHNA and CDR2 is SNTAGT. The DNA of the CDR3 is TGTGCCAGCAGTCAGGGGGCTAACTATGGCTACACCTTC. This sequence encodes CASSQGANYGYTF.

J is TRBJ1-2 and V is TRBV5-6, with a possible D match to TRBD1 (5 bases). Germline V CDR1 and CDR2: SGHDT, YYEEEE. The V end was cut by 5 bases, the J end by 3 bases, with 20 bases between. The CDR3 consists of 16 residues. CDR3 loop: CASSFPPTPGDYGYTF. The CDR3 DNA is TGTGCCAGCAGTTTTCCCCCGACCCCGGGGGACTATGGCTACACCTTC.

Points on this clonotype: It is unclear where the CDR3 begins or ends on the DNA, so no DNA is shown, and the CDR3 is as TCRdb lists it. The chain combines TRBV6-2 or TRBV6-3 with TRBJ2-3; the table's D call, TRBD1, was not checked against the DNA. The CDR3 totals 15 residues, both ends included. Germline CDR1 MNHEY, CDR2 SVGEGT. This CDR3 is CASSSSGASTDTQYF.

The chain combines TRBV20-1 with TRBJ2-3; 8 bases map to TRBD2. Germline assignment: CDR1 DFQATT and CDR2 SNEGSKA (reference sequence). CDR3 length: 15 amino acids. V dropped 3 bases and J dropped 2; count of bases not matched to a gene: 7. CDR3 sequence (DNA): TGCAGTGCTAGCGCGACTAGCGTCACCACAGATACGCAGTATTTT. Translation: CSASATSVTTDTQYF.

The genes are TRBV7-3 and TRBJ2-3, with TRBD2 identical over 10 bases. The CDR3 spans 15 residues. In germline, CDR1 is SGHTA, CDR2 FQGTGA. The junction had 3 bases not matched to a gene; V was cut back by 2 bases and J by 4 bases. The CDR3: CASSLGLAGADTQYF. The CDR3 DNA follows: TGTGCCAGCAGCTTAGGGCTAGCGGGAGCAGATACGCAGTATTTT. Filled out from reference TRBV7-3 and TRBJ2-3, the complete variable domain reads GAGVSQTPSNKVTEKGKYVELRCDPISGHTALYWYRQSLGQGPEFLIYFQGTGAADDSGLPNDRFFAVRPEGSVSTLKIQRTERGDSAVYLCASSLGLAGADTQYFGPGTRLTVL.